This TCR beta chain was identified in a study of blood T cell repertoires in COVID-19. V lost 5 bases and J lost 0; bases outside the gene matches: 3. CDR3 size: 15 residues. Germline loops: CDR1 MNHEY, CDR2 SVGAGI. The protocol was immunoSEQ multiplex PCR, while the TCRdb copy is restricted to in-frame clones and leaves out a portion. The repertoire holds about 180,000 clones, approximately 90% seen once, with roughly 2.9% in the top ten. This clonotype was sampled from a woman aged 30 to 39 with active or convalescent COVID-19. The sequencing input was peripheral blood. The gene calls are TRBV6-5 and TRBJ1-3; TRBD1 matches 8 bases. For the CDR3, the DNA is TGTGCCAGCAGTACGGACAGGGCCTCTGGAAACACCATATATTTT. Translation: CASSTDRASGNTIYF.